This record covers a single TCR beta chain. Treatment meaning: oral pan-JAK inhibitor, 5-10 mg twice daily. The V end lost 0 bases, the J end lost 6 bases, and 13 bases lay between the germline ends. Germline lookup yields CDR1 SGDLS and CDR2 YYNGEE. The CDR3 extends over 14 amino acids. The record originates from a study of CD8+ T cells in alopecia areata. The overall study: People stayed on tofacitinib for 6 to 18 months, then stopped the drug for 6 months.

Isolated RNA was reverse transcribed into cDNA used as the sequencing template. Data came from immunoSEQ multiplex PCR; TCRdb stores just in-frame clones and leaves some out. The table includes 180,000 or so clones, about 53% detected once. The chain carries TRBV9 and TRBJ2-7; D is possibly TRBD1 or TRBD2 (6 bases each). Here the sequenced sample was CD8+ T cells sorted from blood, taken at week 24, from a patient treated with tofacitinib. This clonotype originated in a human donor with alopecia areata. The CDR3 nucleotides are TGTGCCAGCAGCGTAGGTTGGGGGGCCGGCGAGCAGTACTTC. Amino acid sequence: CASSVGWGAGEQYF.